These 11 T cell receptor beta chains came from one sample sequenced in a study of T cell changes during pregnancy in multiple sclerosis. The assay was immunoSEQ multiplex PCR, and TCRdb's table has in-frame clones only and misses some. Here the sample spans 12,000 or so clones, roughly 86% being singletons. Here the sequenced sample was CD8+ T cells from peripheral blood mononuclear cells, taken in the second trimester of pregnancy. The receptors stem from a female donor in good health, enrolled as a control in a pregnancy study.

The chain couples TRBV10-3 to TRBJ2-3, with D perhaps TRBD2 (6 bases). The germline CDR1 and CDR2 sequences are ENHRY and SYGVKD. The CDR3 has 14 amino acids. Trimming shortened V by 5 bases and J by 5 bases, and 14 bases separated the two germline ends. CDR3 DNA: TGTGCCATCAGTCCCGGGGGAAGGGAAGATACGCAGTATTTT. Its translation is CAISPGGREDTQYF.

V is TRBV5-6 and J is TRBJ2-3, with D tentatively TRBD2 (5 bases). CDR3 length: 12 residues. The germline V and J ends were trimmed by 4 bases and 5 bases, with 8 bases remaining between them. Germline V gene data show CDR1 as SGHDT and CDR2 as YYEEEE. The CDR3 reads CASSPEGDTQYF. In nucleotides, the CDR3 is TGTGCCAGCAGCCCCGAGGGAGATACGCAGTATTTT.

The CDR3 bases are TGTGCCAGCAGTTTAGCGGGGGGACTCTACGAGCAGTACTTC. Translated: CASSLAGGLYEQYF. The genes are TRBV6-6 and TRBJ2-7; 10 bases map to TRBD2. The CDR3 runs 14 residues. Germline assignment: CDR1 MNHNY and CDR2 SVGAGI (reference sequence). The junction had 3 bases not matched to a gene; V was cut back by 4 bases and J by 3 bases.

V usage is TRBV13 and J usage is TRBJ2-7, with 7 nucleotides matching TRBD2. CDR1 is PRHDT, CDR2 FYEKMQ, per germline (reference sequence). This CDR3 has 14 amino acids. J gave up 3 bases and V 6 bases, and 8 bases lay outside the gene matches. The chain's CDR3 is CASSWLAVGYEQYF. The CDR3 region has the DNA TGTGCCAGCAGTTGGCTAGCGGTGGGCTACGAGCAGTACTTC.

The CDR3 DNA reads TGCGCCAGCAGCCAAGCCACAGCAGTCACGTACGAGCAGTACTTC. Amino acids: CASSQATAVTYEQYF. J is TRBJ2-7 and V is TRBV4-3; D is ambiguous. Trimming took off 1 base at V and 4 bases at J, with 14 bases between the two ends. In germline, CDR1 is LGHNA, CDR2 YSLEER. CDR3 length equals 15 residues.

The rearrangement links TRBV19 to TRBJ1-1; a weak D match, TRBD1 (5 bases). CDR1 and CDR2 from the germline V gene are LNHDA and SQIVND (reference sequence). V was pared by 3 bases and J by 6 bases, with 14 bases between. The CDR3 is 14 residues long. CDR3 residues: CASSIWGGEAEAFF. CDR3 in DNA: TGTGCCAGTAGTATTTGGGGCGGCGAAGCTGAAGCTTTCTTT.

V gene TRBV7-9 combines with J gene TRBJ2-2, with TRBD1 as a possible D gene (5 bases). The CDR3 spans 14 residues. In germline, CDR1 is SEHNR, CDR2 FQNEAQ (reference sequence). The V and J ends lost 11 bases and 1 base respectively, with 14 bases between them. The CDR3 is CAPRADMNTGELFF. CDR3 DNA sequence: TGTGCCCCCCGCGCGGACATGAACACCGGGGAGCTGTTTTTT.

The chain combines TRBV5-1 with TRBJ1-1; TRBD1 matches at 12 bases. The CDR3 totals 17 residues. V lost 1 base to trimming and J lost 5 bases; unmatched junction nucleotides: 9. Looked up from germline, CDR1 is SGHRS and CDR2 is YFSETQ. The CDR3 region has the DNA TGCGCCAGCAGCTTGCCGGGACAGGGGGCGAAAGGGACTGAAGCTTTCTTT. It codes for CASSLPGQGAKGTEAFF.

Only a few counts were recorded for this clone. The chain has TRBV10-3 and TRBJ2-7; D gene ambiguous. Per the germline V gene, CDR1 is ENHRY and CDR2 is SYGVKD. Between the trimmed V and J ends, which lost 5 bases and 6 bases, there was a span of 11 bases. The CDR3 has 12 amino acids. The CDR3 region has the DNA TGTGCCATCAGTACGAGGTTGGTCGAGCAGTACTTC. As protein: CAISTRLVEQYF.

The gene calls are TRBV15 and TRBJ1-5, with no clear D. Trimming removed 5 bases at V and 5 bases at J, with 13 bases between. The CDR3 consists of 14 residues. Germline CDR1 and CDR2: LNHNV and YYDKDF (reference sequence). CDR3 region: CATSSPLRDQPQHF. The CDR3 nucleotides read TGTGCCACCAGCTCGCCCTTGAGGGATCAGCCCCAGCATTTT. Complete variable domain (other parts from reference TRBV15 and TRBJ1-5): DAMVIQNPRYQVTQFGKPVTLSCSQTLNHNVMYWYQQKSSQAPKLLFHYYDKDFNNEADTPDNFQSRRPNTSFCFLDIRSPGLGDTAMYLCATSSPLRDQPQHFGDGTRLSIL.

This chain connects TRBV5-8 to TRBJ1-1; D ambiguous. The V and J ends lost 5 bases and 5 bases respectively, with 16 bases between them. Germline V CDR1 and CDR2: SGHTS, YDEGEE. The CDR3 contains 14 residues. CDR3: CASSVSQSRTEAFF. As DNA, the CDR3 is TGTGCCAGCAGTGTGTCGCAGTCGCGGACTGAAGCTTTCTTT. The full variable domain, its missing parts supplied by reference TRBV5-8 and TRBJ1-1, is EAGVTQSPTHLIKTRGQQATLRCSPISGHTSVYWYQQALGLGLQFLLWYDEGEERNRGNFPPRFSGRQFPNYSSELNVNALELEDSALYLCASSVSQSRTEAFFGQGTRLTVV.